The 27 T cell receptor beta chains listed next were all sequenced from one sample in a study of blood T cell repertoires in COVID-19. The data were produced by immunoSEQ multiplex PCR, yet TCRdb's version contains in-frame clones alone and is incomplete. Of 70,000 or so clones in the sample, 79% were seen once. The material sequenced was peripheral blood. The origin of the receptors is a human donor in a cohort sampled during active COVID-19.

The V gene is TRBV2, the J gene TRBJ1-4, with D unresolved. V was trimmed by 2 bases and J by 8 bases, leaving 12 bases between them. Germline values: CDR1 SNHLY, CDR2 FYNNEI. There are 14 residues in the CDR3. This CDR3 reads CASSEIPGGEKLFF. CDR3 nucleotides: TGTGCCAGCAGTGAAATACCTGGAGGAGAAAAACTGTTTTTT.

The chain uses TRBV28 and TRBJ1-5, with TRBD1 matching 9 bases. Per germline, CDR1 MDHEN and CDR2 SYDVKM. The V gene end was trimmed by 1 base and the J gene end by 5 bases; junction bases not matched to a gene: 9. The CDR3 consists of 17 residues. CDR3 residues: CASSLYPTGGGDQPQHF. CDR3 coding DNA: TGTGCCAGCAGTTTATACCCGACAGGGGGTGGGGATCAGCCCCAGCATTTT.

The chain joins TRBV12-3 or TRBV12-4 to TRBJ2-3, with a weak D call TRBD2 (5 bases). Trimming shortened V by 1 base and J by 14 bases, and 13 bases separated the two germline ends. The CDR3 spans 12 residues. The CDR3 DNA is TGTGCCAGCAGTTTAGGTGAAGGGAGCTGGTATTTT. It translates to CASSLGEGSWYF.

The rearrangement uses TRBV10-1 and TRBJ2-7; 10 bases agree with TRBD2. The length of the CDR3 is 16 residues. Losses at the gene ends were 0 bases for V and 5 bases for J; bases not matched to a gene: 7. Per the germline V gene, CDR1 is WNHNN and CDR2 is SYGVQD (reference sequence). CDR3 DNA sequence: TGCGCCAGCAGTGAGTCGAGAGCGGGAGGGCCCGACGAGCAGTACTTC. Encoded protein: CASSESRAGGPDEQYF.

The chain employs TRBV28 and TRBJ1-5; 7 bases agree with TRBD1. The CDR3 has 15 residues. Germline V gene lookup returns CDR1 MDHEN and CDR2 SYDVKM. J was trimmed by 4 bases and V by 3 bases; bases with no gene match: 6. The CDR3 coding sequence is TGTGCCAGCAGTTTCGGGACAGCCACTAATCAGCCCCAGCATTTT. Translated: CASSFGTATNQPQHF.

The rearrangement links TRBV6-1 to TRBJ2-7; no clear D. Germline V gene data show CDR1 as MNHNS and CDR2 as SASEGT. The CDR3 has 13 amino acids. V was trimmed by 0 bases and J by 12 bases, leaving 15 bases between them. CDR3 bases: TGTGCCAGCAGTGAAGCGGCCTTCGACTGGAGGTACTTC. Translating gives CASSEAAFDWRYF.

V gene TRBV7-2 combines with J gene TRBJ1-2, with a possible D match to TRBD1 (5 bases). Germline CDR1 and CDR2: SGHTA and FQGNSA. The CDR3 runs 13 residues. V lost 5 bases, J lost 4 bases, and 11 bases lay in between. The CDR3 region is CASSPAGGYGYTF. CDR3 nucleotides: TGTGCCAGCAGCCCCGCCGGGGGCTATGGCTACACCTTC.

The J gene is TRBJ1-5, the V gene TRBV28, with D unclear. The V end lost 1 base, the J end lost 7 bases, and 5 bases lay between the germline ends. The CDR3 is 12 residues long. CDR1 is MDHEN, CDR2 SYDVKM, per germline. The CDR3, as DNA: TGTGCCAGCAGTTTATCGTCCCAGCCCCAGCATTTT. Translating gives CASSLSSQPQHF.

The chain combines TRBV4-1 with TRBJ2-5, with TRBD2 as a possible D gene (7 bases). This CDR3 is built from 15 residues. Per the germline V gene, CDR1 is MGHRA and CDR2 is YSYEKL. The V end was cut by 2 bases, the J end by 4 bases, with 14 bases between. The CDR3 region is CASSQQQGGGETQYF. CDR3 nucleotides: TGCGCCAGCAGCCAACAACAGGGAGGGGGAGAGACCCAGTACTTC.

CDR3 in DNA: TGTGCCAGCAGGAAGGGGGCAGGGAGGTACGAGCAGTACTTC. It codes for CASRKGAGRYEQYF. This chain uses TRBV27 with TRBJ2-7; the D gene is possibly TRBD1 (7 bases). Germline lookup yields CDR1 MNHEY and CDR2 SMNVEV (reference sequence). The CDR3 consists of 14 residues. Trimming took off 6 bases at V and 4 bases at J, with 16 bases between the two ends.

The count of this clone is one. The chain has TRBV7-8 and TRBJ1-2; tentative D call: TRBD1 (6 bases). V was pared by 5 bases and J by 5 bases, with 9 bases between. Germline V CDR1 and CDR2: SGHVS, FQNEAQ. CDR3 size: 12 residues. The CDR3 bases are TGTGCCAGCAGCCTGGACAGATATGGCTACACCTTC. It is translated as CASSLDRYGYTF.

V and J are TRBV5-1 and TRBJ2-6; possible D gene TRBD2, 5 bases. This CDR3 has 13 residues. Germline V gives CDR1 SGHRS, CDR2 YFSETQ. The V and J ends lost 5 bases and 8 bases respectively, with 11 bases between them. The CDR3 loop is CASRIGESNVLTF. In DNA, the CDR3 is TGCGCCAGCAGAATCGGGGAATCCAACGTCCTGACTTTC.

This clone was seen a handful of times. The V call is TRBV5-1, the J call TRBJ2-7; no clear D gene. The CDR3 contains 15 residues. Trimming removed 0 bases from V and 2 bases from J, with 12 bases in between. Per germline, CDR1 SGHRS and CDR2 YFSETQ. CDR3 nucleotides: TGCGCCAGCAGCTTGGCAATGGCATCAACCTACGAGCAGTACTTC. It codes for CASSLAMASTYEQYF.

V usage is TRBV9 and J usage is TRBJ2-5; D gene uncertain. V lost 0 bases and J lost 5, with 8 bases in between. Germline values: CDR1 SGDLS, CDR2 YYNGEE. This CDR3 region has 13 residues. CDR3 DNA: TGTGCCAGCAGCGTAGGTCCCAGGGAGACCCAGTACTTC. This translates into CASSVGPRETQYF.

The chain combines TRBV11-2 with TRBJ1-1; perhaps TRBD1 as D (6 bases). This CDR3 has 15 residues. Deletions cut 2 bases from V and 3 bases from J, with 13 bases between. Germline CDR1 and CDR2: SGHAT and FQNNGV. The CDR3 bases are TGTGCCAGCAGCTTAACGGGGGGCCGGGACACTGAAGCTTTCTTT. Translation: CASSLTGGRDTEAFF.

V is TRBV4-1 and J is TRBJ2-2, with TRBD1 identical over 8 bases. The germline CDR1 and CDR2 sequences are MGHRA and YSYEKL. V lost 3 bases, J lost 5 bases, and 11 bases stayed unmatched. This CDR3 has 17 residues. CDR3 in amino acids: CASSQIRTGTGTGELFF. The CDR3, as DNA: TGCGCCAGCAGCCAGATTAGGACAGGGACGGGAACCGGGGAGCTGTTTTTT.

CDR3 residues: CASSLAGPRNTGELFF. DNA for the CDR3: TGTGCCAGCAGCTTAGCTGGGCCGCGCAACACCGGGGAGCTGTTTTTT. The V and J genes are TRBV7-8 and TRBJ2-2; D is unresolved. Trimming left V 0 bases short and J 2 bases short, with 10 bases between. The CDR3 has 16 residues. The germline CDR1 and CDR2 sequences are SGHVS and FQNEAQ.

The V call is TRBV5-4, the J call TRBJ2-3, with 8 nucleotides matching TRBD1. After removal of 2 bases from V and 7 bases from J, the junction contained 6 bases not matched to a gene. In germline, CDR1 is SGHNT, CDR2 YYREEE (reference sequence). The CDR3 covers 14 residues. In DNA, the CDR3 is TGTGCCAGCAGCTTCGACGACAGGGGAAATACGCAGTATTTT. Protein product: CASSFDDRGNTQYF.

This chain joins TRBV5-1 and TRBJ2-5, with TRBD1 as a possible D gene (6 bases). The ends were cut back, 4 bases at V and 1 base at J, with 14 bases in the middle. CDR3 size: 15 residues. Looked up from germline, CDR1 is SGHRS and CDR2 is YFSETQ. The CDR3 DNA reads TGCGCCAGCAGCGTTCAGGGGCAAGTCCAAGAGACCCAGTACTTC. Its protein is CASSVQGQVQETQYF.

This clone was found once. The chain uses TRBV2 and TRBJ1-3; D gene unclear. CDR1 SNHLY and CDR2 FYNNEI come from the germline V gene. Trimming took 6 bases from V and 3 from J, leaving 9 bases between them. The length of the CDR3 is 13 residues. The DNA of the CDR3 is TGTGCCAGCAGAGGAGACGGTGGAAACACCATATATTTT. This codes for CASRGDGGNTIYF.

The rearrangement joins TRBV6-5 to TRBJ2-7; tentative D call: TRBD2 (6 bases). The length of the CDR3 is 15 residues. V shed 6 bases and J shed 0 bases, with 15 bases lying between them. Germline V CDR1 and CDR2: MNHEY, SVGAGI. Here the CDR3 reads CASSPGVGSSYEQYF. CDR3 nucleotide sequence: TGTGCCAGCAGCCCCGGGGTCGGGAGCTCCTACGAGCAGTACTTC.

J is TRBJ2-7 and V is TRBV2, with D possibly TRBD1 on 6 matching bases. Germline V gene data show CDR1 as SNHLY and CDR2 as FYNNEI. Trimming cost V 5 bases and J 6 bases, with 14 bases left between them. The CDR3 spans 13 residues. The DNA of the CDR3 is TGTGCCAGCAGTCCACAGGGAACTCGCGAGCAGTACTTC. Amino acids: CASSPQGTREQYF.

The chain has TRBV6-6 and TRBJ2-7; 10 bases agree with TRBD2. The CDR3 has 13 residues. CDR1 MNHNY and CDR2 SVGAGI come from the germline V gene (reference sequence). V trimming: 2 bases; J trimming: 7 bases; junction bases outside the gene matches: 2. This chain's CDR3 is CASSYVAGGEQYF. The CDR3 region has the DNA TGTGCCAGCAGTTACGTAGCGGGGGGTGAGCAGTACTTC.

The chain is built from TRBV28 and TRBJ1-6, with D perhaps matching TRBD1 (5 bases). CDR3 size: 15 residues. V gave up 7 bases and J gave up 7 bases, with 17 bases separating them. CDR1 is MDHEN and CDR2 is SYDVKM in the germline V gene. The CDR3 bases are TGTGCCAGCACCCTCCGGGGGGTTGGCAATTCACCCCTCCACTTT. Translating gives CASTLRGVGNSPLHF.

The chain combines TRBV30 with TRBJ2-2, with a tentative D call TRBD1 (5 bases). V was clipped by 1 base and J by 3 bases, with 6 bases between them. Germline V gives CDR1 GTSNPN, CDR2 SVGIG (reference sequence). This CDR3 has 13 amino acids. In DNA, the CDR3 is TGTGCCTGGAGTGGACAGTACACCGGGGAGCTGTTTTTT. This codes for CAWSGQYTGELFF. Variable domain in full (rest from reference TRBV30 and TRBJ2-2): SQTIHQWPATLVQPVGSPLSLECTVEGTSNPNLYWYRQAAGRGLQLLFYSVGIGQISSEVPQNLSASRPQDRQFILSSKKLLLSDSGFYLCAWSGQYTGELFFGEGSRLTVL.

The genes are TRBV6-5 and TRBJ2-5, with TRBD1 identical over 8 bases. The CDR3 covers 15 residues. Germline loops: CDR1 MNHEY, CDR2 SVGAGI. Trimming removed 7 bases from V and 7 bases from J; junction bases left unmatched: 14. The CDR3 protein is CASTLNPGQGVTQYF. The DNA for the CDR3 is TGTGCCAGCACCCTCAACCCCGGACAGGGCGTGACCCAGTACTTC.

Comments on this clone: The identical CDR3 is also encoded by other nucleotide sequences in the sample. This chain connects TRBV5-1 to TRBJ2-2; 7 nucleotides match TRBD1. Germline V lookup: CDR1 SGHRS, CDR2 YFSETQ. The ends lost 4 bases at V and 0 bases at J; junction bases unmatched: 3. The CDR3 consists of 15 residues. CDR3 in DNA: TGCGCCAGCAGCACGCAGGGGGCGAACACCGGGGAGCTGTTTTTT. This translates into CASSTQGANTGELFF.